Below are 28 T cell receptor beta chains sequenced from a single sample in a study of CD8 T cells in Susac syndrome. The RNA, roughly 0.5 to 1 ug, was put through reverse transcription using random hexamers. Each CDR3 protein gets one entry after TCRdb re-called the immunoSEQ multiplex PCR reads with MiXCR. Of 150,000 to 200,000 distinct CDR3 sequences listed, approximately 93% are singletons. The sequencing input was CD4+ T cells from PBMCs. The origin of the receptors is a human donor with multiple sclerosis.

The chain couples TRBV2 to TRBJ2-2; a weak D match, TRBD1 (5 bases). CDR1 SNHLY and CDR2 FYNNEI come from the germline V gene. V lost 5 bases to trimming and J lost 2 bases, with 9 bases between them. The CDR3 extends over 14 amino acids. CDR3 residues: CASSLQVNTGELFF. CDR3 DNA sequence: TGTGCCAGCAGTTTACAGGTTAACACCGGGGAGCTGTTTTTT. The complete variable domain, with remaining parts taken from reference TRBV2 and TRBJ2-2, reads EPEVTQTPSHQVTQMGQEVILRCVPISNHLYFYWYRQILGQKVEFLVSFYNNEISEKSEIFDDQFSVERPDGSNFTLKIRSTKLEDSAMYFCASSLQVNTGELFFGEGSRLTVL.

V and J are TRBV29-1 and TRBJ2-7; D may be TRBD2 (5 bases). Germline V gene lookup returns CDR1 SQVTM and CDR2 ANQGSEA. Deletions cut 5 bases from V and 0 bases from J, with 8 bases between. The CDR3 spans 12 residues. The CDR3 DNA follows: TGCAGCGTTCGAGGGCCCTCCTACGAGCAGTACTTC. It translates to CSVRGPSYEQYF.

This clonotype was detected once. The DNA of the CDR3 is TGTGCCTGGAGTGTGGCCCGCAATGAAAAACTGTTTTTT. Its translation is CAWSVARNEKLFF. This rearrangement joins TRBV30 to TRBJ1-4, with unresolved D. Per the germline V gene, CDR1 is GTSNPN and CDR2 is SVGIG (reference sequence). There are 13 residues in the CDR3. V was pared by 0 bases and J by 5 bases, with 7 bases between. The full variable domain, with the rest looked up from reference TRBV30 and TRBJ1-4, is SQTIHQWPATLVQPVGSPLSLECTVEGTSNPNLYWYRQAAGRGLQLLFYSVGIGQISSEVPQNLSASRPQDRQFILSSKKLLLSDSGFYLCAWSVARNEKLFFGSGTQLSVL.

The chain carries TRBV19 and TRBJ2-1, with 11 bases fitting TRBD2. The CDR3 is made up of 15 amino acids. Trimming at V came to 5 bases and at J to 6 bases, leaving 6 bases not matched to a gene. Germline V gene sequence: CDR1 LNHDA, CDR2 SQIVND (reference sequence). Here the CDR3 reads CASSVLAGGSNEQFF. The CDR3 nucleotides read TGTGCCAGTAGTGTGCTAGCGGGAGGATCCAATGAGCAGTTCTTC.

V is TRBV3-1 and J is TRBJ2-7, with D hard to call. V was cut by 4 bases and J by 2 bases, with 12 bases left in between. CDR3 size: 14 residues. The germline V gene encodes CDR1 LGHDT and CDR2 YNNKEL (reference sequence). CDR3 bases: TGTGCCAGCAGCCTAGCAATAGGAGCCTACGAGCAGTACTTC. Its protein product is CASSLAIGAYEQYF.

The rearrangement links TRBV28 to TRBJ1-2; no definite D call. V shed 7 bases and J shed 5 bases, with 8 bases lying between them. Germline CDR1 reads MDHEN; CDR2 reads SYDVKM. The CDR3 consists of 11 residues. The CDR3 protein is CASNLGYGYTF. The CDR3 bases are TGTGCCAGCAACCTTGGGTATGGCTACACCTTC.

CDR3 DNA sequence: TGTGCCAGTAGTATTTTAATAACTAGCGGAGCCTCCTACAATGAGCAGTTCTTC. As protein: CASSILITSGASYNEQFF. This chain connects TRBV19 to TRBJ2-1; 8 bases match TRBD2. Germline V lookup: CDR1 LNHDA, CDR2 SQIVND (reference sequence). CDR3 length equals 18 residues. V shed 3 bases and J 0 bases; nucleotides not matched to a gene: 10.

This clonotype has just one count. This rearrangement joins TRBV5-1 to TRBJ2-5; 9 bases agree with TRBD1. Germline CDR1 reads SGHRS; CDR2 reads YFSETQ. V shed 4 bases and J 7 bases; nucleotides not matched to a gene: 8. The CDR3 extends over 14 amino acids. The CDR3 DNA is TGCGCCAGCAGCCGCGAGGGACAGGGCCGGACCCAGTACTTC. It translates to CASSREGQGRTQYF.

The chain joins TRBV30 to TRBJ2-7; 8 bases are a match to TRBD2. Germline-derived CDR1 and CDR2 are GTSNPN and SVGIG (reference sequence). The CDR3 extends over 14 amino acids. After removal of 0 bases from V and 4 bases from J, the junction contained 5 bases not matched to a gene. CDR3 sequence (DNA): TGTGCCTGGAGTGTTGAAAGCGGGAGATACGAGCAGTACTTC. Its protein product is CAWSVESGRYEQYF.

The rearrangement joins TRBV20-1 to TRBJ2-5; 13 bases fit TRBD2. Germline V gene sequence: CDR1 DFQATT, CDR2 SNEGSKA (reference sequence). V lost 6 bases and J lost 2; bases outside the gene matches: 6. CDR3 size: 15 residues. The CDR3 sequence: CSAKPLAGGQETQYF. DNA for the CDR3: TGCAGTGCCAAACCACTAGCGGGGGGGCAAGAGACCCAGTACTTC.

The chain couples TRBV5-1 to TRBJ2-1; tentatively, D is TRBD1 (6 bases). V lost 4 bases and J 7 bases, leaving 12 bases between the germline ends. The CDR3 length is 13 residues. Germline CDR1 is SGHRS and CDR2 is YFSETQ. The CDR3 DNA reads TGCGCCAGCAGCAGGGGGATCGGAAATGAGCAGTTCTTC. This encodes CASSRGIGNEQFF. Variable domain in full (rest from reference TRBV5-1 and TRBJ2-1): KAGVTQTPRYLIKTRGQQVTLSCSPISGHRSVSWYQQTPGQGLQFLFEYFSETQRNKGNFPGRFSGRQFSNSRSEMNVSTLELGDSALYLCASSRGIGNEQFFGPGTRLTVL.

This clonotype appeared a few times. This chain links TRBV2 with TRBJ1-5; 7 bases agree with TRBD1. The CDR3 loop spans 14 amino acids. Germline CDR1 and CDR2: SNHLY and FYNNEI. The V segment lost 3 bases and the J segment 4 bases; nucleotides outside the gene matches: 3. The CDR3 protein is CASSERQGNQPQHF. The CDR3 DNA reads as TGTGCCAGCAGTGAGAGACAGGGAAATCAGCCCCAGCATTTT.

The chain carries TRBV18 and TRBJ1-3; no definite D call. Germline assignment: CDR1 KGHSH and CDR2 LQKENI. Trimming left V 1 base short and J 1 base short, with 8 bases between. The CDR3 extends over 15 amino acids. The chain's CDR3 is CASSPQGSSGNTIYF. In DNA form, the CDR3 reads TGTGCCAGCTCACCACAGGGATCATCTGGAAACACCATATATTTT.

The V call is TRBV2, the J call TRBJ2-2; tentative D call: TRBD1 (5 bases). V dropped 0 bases and J dropped 4 bases, with 15 bases sitting between them. The CDR3 loop spans 17 amino acids. Looked up from germline, CDR1 is SNHLY and CDR2 is FYNNEI. CDR3 bases: TGTGCCAGCAGTGAAGCGCTTGCAGGGCGGCTCACCGGGGAGCTGTTTTTT. It is translated as CASSEALAGRLTGELFF.

V is TRBV3-1 and J is TRBJ2-7, with 13 positions matching TRBD2. The J segment lost 0 bases and the V segment lost 6 bases, leaving 5 bases of the junction unmatched. Germline CDR1 is LGHDT and CDR2 is YNNKEL (reference sequence). The CDR3 has 16 amino acids. The CDR3 coding sequence is TGTGCCAGCAGTTTCGGACTAGCGGGGGCCTCCTACGAGCAGTACTTC. Translated: CASSFGLAGASYEQYF.

This sequence joins TRBV18 and TRBJ2-7, with 11 bases fitting TRBD2. The CDR3 totals 16 residues. The germline CDR1 and CDR2 sequences are KGHSH and LQKENI. Trimming took 3 bases from V and 2 from J; bases not matched to a gene: 6. CDR3 region: CASSPSSGRHTYEQYF. CDR3 coding DNA: TGTGCCAGCTCACCTTCTAGCGGGAGGCACACCTACGAGCAGTACTTC.

This clonotype was found a few times. This chain joins TRBV7-9 and TRBJ1-2; 7 bases fit TRBD1. The trim removed 3 bases at V and 6 bases at J, leaving 4 bases unmatched. The CDR3 length is 13 residues. Germline CDR1 reads SEHNR; CDR2 reads FQNEAQ (reference sequence). Written as DNA, the CDR3 is TGTGCCAGCAGCTTGGTCGGGACAGATGGCTACACCTTC. It translates to CASSLVGTDGYTF.

This clonotype is a singleton in its sample. The chain has TRBV6-1 and TRBJ1-5, with 11 bases fitting TRBD1. Trimming took 8 bases from V and 2 from J; bases not matched to a gene: 14. The CDR3 has 18 residues. CDR1 and CDR2 from the germline V gene are MNHNS and SASEGT. The CDR3 protein is CASLRGQGAFGGNQPQHF. The CDR3 coding sequence is TGTGCCAGCCTGCGTGGACAGGGGGCTTTTGGGGGCAATCAGCCCCAGCATTTT.

V is TRBV3-1 and J is TRBJ1-1, with D tentatively TRBD1 (6 bases). The germline CDR1 and CDR2 sequences are LGHDT and YNNKEL (reference sequence). The CDR3 spans 15 residues. The germline V and J ends were trimmed by 0 bases and 9 bases, with 17 bases remaining between them. The CDR3 nucleotides read TGTGCCAGCAGCCAAGATTGGGGGCAAGGGAAGAAAGCTTTCTTT. Translated: CASSQDWGQGKKAFF.

The J gene is TRBJ1-3, the V gene TRBV25-1; tentatively, D is TRBD1 (5 bases). Trimming cost V 3 bases and J 6 bases, with 18 bases left between them. Germline V gene lookup returns CDR1 MGHDK and CDR2 SYGVNS. The length of the CDR3 is 16 residues. The CDR3 is CASSDSRRGVQNTIYF. CDR3 DNA: TGTGCCAGCAGTGACAGCCGACGGGGGGTTCAAAACACCATATATTTT.

This rearrangement joins TRBV5-1 to TRBJ2-1; a weak D match, TRBD2 (5 bases). The V end was cut by 4 bases, the J end by 9 bases, with 11 bases between. The CDR3 is 12 residues long. Germline V gives CDR1 SGHRS, CDR2 YFSETQ. CDR3 coding DNA: TGCGCCAGCAGCGCTCCCGGGATTGAGCAGTTCTTC. Residues: CASSAPGIEQFF.

This chain joins TRBV7-9 and TRBJ2-1; D gene uncertain. This CDR3 has 13 amino acids. V was shortened by 3 bases and J by 7 bases, with 10 bases between the two germline ends. In germline, CDR1 is SEHNR, CDR2 FQNEAQ (reference sequence). CDR3 nucleotides: TGTGCCAGCAGCTTGGGTAGCTGGAATGAGCAGTTCTTC. It encodes CASSLGSWNEQFF.

The chain couples TRBV5-1 to TRBJ2-2; TRBD1 agrees at 12 bases. CDR1 and CDR2 from the germline V gene are SGHRS and YFSETQ. The CDR3 is 16 amino acids. V lost 4 bases to trimming and J lost 7 bases; unmatched junction nucleotides: 8. CDR3 residues: CASSPGTGGNVGELFF. The CDR3 DNA reads as TGCGCCAGCAGCCCCGGGACAGGGGGCAATGTCGGGGAGCTGTTTTTT.

The rearrangement joins TRBV3-1 to TRBJ1-6, with D possibly being TRBD1 (6 bases). Germline CDR1 reads LGHDT; CDR2 reads YNNKEL (reference sequence). V lost 2 bases to trimming and J lost 1 base, with 12 bases between them. This CDR3 is 17 amino acids long. The CDR3 region has the DNA TGTGCCAGCAGCCAACGGACAGTGTGGTCCTATAATTCACCCCTCCACTTT. As protein: CASSQRTVWSYNSPLHF.

The rearrangement uses TRBV6-2 or TRBV6-3 and TRBJ1-1; a weak D match, TRBD1 (5 bases). The CDR3 sequence is 18 residues long. Trimming took 5 bases from V and 1 from J, leaving 23 bases between them. Germline V gene sequence: CDR1 MNHEY, CDR2 SVGEGT. The DNA of the CDR3 is TGTGCCAGCAGTCCCCGGGACGGATACAGGAAAAGGAACACTGAAGCTTTCTTT. This translates into CASSPRDGYRKRNTEAFF.

V and J are TRBV5-1 and TRBJ2-1, with TRBD2 matching over 11 bases. Germline V CDR1 and CDR2: SGHRS, YFSETQ. The CDR3 totals 15 residues. The V gene end was trimmed by 4 bases and the J gene end by 5 bases; junction bases not matched to a gene: 5. CDR3 residues: CASSRGTSGNNEQFF. CDR3 sequence (DNA): TGCGCCAGCAGCCGCGGGACTAGCGGAAACAATGAGCAGTTCTTC.

The chain links TRBV28 to TRBJ1-5; 11 nucleotides agree with TRBD1. The CDR3 extends over 15 amino acids. V lost 5 bases, J lost 6 bases, and 6 bases stayed unmatched. CDR1 is MDHEN and CDR2 is SYDVKM in the germline V gene. CDR3 loop: CASSDPGTGGQPQHF. The DNA of the CDR3 is TGTGCCAGCAGTGACCCCGGGACAGGGGGTCAGCCCCAGCATTTT.

V and J are TRBV20-1 and TRBJ1-1; D is unresolved. This CDR3 contains 14 residues. Germline CDR1 DFQATT, CDR2 SNEGSKA (reference sequence). The V end lost 8 bases, the J end lost 0 bases, and 16 bases lay between the germline ends. In nucleotides, the CDR3 is TGCAGTTCGTACCTCCCGGGAATGAACACTGAAGCTTTCTTT. Translated: CSSYLPGMNTEAFF.